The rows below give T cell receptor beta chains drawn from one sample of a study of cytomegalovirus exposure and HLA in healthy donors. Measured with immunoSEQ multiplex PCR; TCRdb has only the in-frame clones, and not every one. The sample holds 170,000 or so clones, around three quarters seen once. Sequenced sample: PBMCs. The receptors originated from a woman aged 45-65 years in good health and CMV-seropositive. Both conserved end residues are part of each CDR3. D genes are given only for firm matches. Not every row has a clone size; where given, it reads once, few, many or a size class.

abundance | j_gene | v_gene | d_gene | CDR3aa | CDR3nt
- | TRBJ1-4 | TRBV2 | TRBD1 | CASSKDRGAPEKLFF | TGTGCCAGCAGTAAGGACAGGGGGGCCCCTGAAAAACTGTTTTTT
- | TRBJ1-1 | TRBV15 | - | CATSSQPYSTEAFF | TGTGCCACCAGCAGCCAACCGTATAGCACTGAAGCTTTCTTT
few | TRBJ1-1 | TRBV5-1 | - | CASSLDRVGVNTEAFF | TGCGCCAGCAGCTTGGACAGGGTGGGTGTGAACACTGAAGCTTTCTTT
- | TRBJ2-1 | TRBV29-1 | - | CSVEEGRKVVPFKQFF | TGCAGCGTTGAAGAGGGGCGCAAAGTAGTCCCGTTCAAGCAGTTCTTC
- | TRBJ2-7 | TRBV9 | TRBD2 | CASSGRSGGAFHEQYF | TGTGCCAGCAGCGGAAGAAGCGGGGGGGCCTTCCACGAGCAGTACTTC
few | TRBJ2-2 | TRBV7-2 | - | CASSLANPVGSNTGELFF | TGTGCCAGCAGCTTAGCGAATCCGGTCGGGAGTAACACCGGGGAGCTGTTTTTT
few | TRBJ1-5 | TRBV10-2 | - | CASLPSRTGNQPQHF | TGCGCCAGCCTCCCATCCCGGACAGGCAATCAGCCCCAGCATTTT
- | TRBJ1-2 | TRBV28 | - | CASSLTPDKYYGYTF | TGTGCCAGCAGTTTAACTCCGGACAAATACTATGGCTACACCTTC
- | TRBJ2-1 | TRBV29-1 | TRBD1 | CSVADRGVNEQFF | TGCAGCGTCGCAGACAGGGGAGTAAATGAGCAGTTCTTC
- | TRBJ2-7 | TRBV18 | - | CASSPRSSYEQYF | TGTGCCAGCTCCCCGCGGAGCTCCTACGAGCAGTACTTC
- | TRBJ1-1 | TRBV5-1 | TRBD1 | CASLGDSNTEAFF | TGCGCCAGCTTAGGGGACAGCAACACTGAAGCTTTCTTT
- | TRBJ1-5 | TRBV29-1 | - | CSVRGGAVNQPQHF | TGCAGCGTTAGAGGTGGGGCAGTCAATCAGCCCCAGCATTTT
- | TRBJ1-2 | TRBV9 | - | CASTPPGANYGYTF | TGTGCCAGCACCCCCCCCGGAGCTAACTATGGCTACACCTTC
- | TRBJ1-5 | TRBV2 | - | CASSEGGRNQPQHF | TGTGCCAGCAGTGAAGGGGGCCGCAATCAGCCCCAGCATTTT
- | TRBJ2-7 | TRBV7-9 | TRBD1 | CASSYKTGPYEQYF | TGTGCCAGCAGCTATAAGACAGGGCCCTACGAGCAGTACTTC
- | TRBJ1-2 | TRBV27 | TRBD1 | CASSGTGGRNGYTF | TGTGCCAGCTCTGGGACAGGGGGAAGGAATGGCTACACCTTC
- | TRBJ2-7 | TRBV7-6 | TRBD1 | CASSLVPQGAGYEQYF | TGTGCCAGCAGCTTAGTCCCCCAGGGGGCTGGATACGAGCAGTACTTC
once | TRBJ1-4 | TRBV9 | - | CASSVGILGAENEKLFF | TGTGCCAGCAGCGTAGGAATTTTAGGGGCCGAAAATGAAAAACTGTTTTTT
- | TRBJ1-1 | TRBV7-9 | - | CSSSFPNTEAFF | TGTTCCAGCAGCTTTCCAAACACTGAAGCTTTCTTT
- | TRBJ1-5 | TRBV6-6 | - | CASMQASNQPQHF | TGTGCCAGCATGCAGGCTAGCAATCAGCCCCAGCATTTT
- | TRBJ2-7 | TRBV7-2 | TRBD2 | CASSRGVAGAYEQYF | TGTGCCAGCAGCCGCGGGGTAGCGGGGGCCTACGAGCAGTACTTC
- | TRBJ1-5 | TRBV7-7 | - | CASSLDRNQPQHF | TGTGCTAGCAGCTTAGACCGGAATCAGCCCCAGCATTTT
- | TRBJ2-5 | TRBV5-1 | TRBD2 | CASSFVEREGTQYF | TGCGCCAGCAGCTTCGTAGAGCGGGAGGGGACCCAGTACTTC
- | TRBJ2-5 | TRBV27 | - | CASSYPDRPWEQYF | TGTGCCAGCAGTTACCCCGACAGGCCGTGGGAGCAGTACTTC
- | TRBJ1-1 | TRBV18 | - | CASSQGLMNTEAFF | TGTGCCAGCTCTCAGGGACTGATGAACACTGAAGCTTTCTTT
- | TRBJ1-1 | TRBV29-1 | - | CSVERSEGAKAFF | TGCAGCGTTGAAAGGTCGGAGGGAGCTAAAGCTTTCTTT
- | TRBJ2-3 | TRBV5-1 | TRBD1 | CASSSEDRFTDTQYF | TGCGCCAGCAGCTCCGAGGACAGGTTCACAGATACGCAGTATTTT
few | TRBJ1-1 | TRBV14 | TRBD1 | CASSHNRGSLDTEAFF | TGTGCCAGCAGCCATAACAGGGGGAGTTTGGACACTGAAGCTTTCTTT
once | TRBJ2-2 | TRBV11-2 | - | CASSSQPGYNTGELFF | TGTGCCAGCAGCTCTCAACCAGGGTACAACACCGGGGAGCTGTTTTTT
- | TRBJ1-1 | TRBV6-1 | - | CASSDWEGSVEAFF | TGTGCCAGCAGTGATTGGGAGGGTTCGGTTGAAGCTTTCTTT
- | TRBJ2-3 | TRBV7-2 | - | CASSVAPRDSRSTQYF | TGTGCCAGCAGCGTGGCCCCCCGGGACTCCAGGAGTACGCAGTATTTT
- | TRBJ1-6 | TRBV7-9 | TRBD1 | CASAPGTGILRGPLHF | TGTGCCAGCGCCCCCGGGACAGGGATCCTCCGAGGACCCCTCCACTTT
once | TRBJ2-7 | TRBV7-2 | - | CASSSQGGYEQYF | TGTGCCAGCAGCTCGCAGGGGGGCTACGAGCAGTACTTC
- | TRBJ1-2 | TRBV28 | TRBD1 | CASRRGQGYGYTF | TGTGCCAGCCGGAGGGGACAGGGTTATGGCTACACCTTC
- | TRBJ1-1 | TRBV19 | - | CASTPRAGNTEAFF | TGTGCCAGTACCCCCAGGGCAGGGAACACTGAAGCTTTCTTT
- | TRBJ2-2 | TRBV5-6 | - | CASSKNRVAGELFF | TGTGCCAGCAGCAAGAACAGGGTGGCCGGGGAGCTGTTTTTT
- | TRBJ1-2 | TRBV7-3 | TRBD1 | CASSLNQGVGGYTF | TGTGCCAGCAGCTTAAATCAGGGGGTCGGAGGCTACACCTTC
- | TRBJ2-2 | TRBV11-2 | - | CASSFVGQRSGELFF | TGTGCCAGCAGCTTTGTTGGACAGAGAAGCGGGGAGCTGTTTTTT
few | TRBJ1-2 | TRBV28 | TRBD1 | CASDSGQGVLYGYTF | TGTGCCAGCGACTCGGGACAGGGGGTACTCTATGGCTACACCTTC
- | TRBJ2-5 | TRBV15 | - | CATSRVLALGETQYF | TGTGCCACCAGCAGAGTTCTAGCGTTAGGAGAGACCCAGTACTTC
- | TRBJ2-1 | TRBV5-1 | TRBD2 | CASRQDSSGAYNEQFF | TGCGCCAGCAGGCAAGACTCTAGCGGGGCCTACAATGAGCAGTTCTTC
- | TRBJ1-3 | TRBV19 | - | CASSIAGGSGNTIYF | TGTGCCAGTAGTATAGCCGGGGGATCTGGAAACACCATATATTTT
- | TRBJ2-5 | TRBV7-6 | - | CASSPERLIWETQYF | TGTGCCAGCAGCCCGGAACGACTGATTTGGGAGACCCAGTACTTC
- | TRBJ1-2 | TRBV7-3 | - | CASSLGAPPSYGYTF | TGTGCCAGCAGCTTAGGGGCCCCCCCCTCCTATGGCTACACCTTC
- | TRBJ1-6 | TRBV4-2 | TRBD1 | CASSQGTVGSPLHF | TGTGCCAGCAGCCAGGGGACAGTGGGATCACCCCTCCACTTT
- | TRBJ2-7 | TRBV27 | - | CASSFLTGYEQYF | TGTGCCAGCAGTTTCCTGACAGGTTACGAGCAGTACTTC
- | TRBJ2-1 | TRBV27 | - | CASSLVRVSYNEQFF | TGTGCCAGCAGTTTAGTCAGGGTCTCCTACAATGAGCAGTTCTTC
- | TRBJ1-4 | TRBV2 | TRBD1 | CASRDRQGPTATNEKLFF | TGTGCCAGCAGAGACCGACAGGGCCCCACCGCAACTAATGAAAAACTGTTTTTT
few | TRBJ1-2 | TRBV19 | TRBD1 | CASSISWDRPNYGYTF | TGTGCCAGTAGTATCTCGTGGGACAGGCCTAACTATGGCTACACCTTC
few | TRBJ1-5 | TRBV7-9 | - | CASSLINQPQHF | TGTGCCAGCAGCCTTATTAATCAGCCCCAGCATTTT
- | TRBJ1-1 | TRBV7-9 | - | CASSLQSVNTEAFF | TGTGCCAGCAGCTTACAGTCAGTGAACACTGAAGCTTTCTTT
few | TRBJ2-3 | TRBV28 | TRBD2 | CASSLAGGEGDTQYF | TGTGCCAGCAGTTTAGCGGGAGGGGAGGGAGATACGCAGTATTTT
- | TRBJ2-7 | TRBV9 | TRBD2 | CASSLSTSGETGRGYEQYF | TGTGCCAGCAGCTTATCGACTAGCGGGGAAACAGGTAGAGGCTACGAGCAGTACTTC
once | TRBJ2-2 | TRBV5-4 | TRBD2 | CASSLRGVNPGELFF | TGTGCCAGCAGCTTGCGGGGGGTTAATCCCGGGGAGCTGTTTTTT